The clone carrying this TCR beta chain was recorded at least ten times. Its cognate antigen is unknown. This entry comes from a study of human T cells and chemical hapten exposure. Overall study findings and caveats: Healthy people's immune response may differ from that of the donors, who had alopecia. Counts of TCRs above 1 in 1000 frequency stayed unchanged with DPC sensitization.

Documented time point: patch test 2, 6 weeks after DPC sensitization. Regarding treatment: therapeutic diphenylcyclopropenone sensitization with weekly scalp DPC. Each donor was an alopecia patient between 18 and 70 years of age who qualified for DPC. Trimming left V 3 bases short and J 2 bases short, with 12 bases between. The length of the CDR3 is 15 residues. The germline V gene has CDR1 MNHEY and CDR2 SVGEGT. TCRdb re-analysed the RACE reads in MiXCR, keeping a single row per CDR3 protein. The sample includes some 99,000 distinct CDR3 sequences, roughly a tenth of them seen just once. The chain recombines TRBV6-2 or TRBV6-3 with TRBJ2-3; D perhaps matches TRBD2 (6 bases). The sequenced sample was whole blood, obtained in connection with sensitization to the hapten diphenylcyclopropenone (DPC). The clonotype was recovered from a woman aged 35 to 49 with alopecia areata. Some clones in this sample may be carry-over from other donors' samples. CDR3 in DNA: TGTGCCAGCAGTTATGCCGGGAGCTCCACAGATACGCAGTATTTT. Amino acid sequence: CASSYAGSSTDTQYF.